This TCR beta chain emerged from a study of beta chain features in type 1 diabetes. Trimming cost V 8 bases and J 4 bases; bases outside gene matches: 1. The germline CDR1 and CDR2 sequences are MDHEN and SYDVKM. CDR3 length: 11 residues. Sequencing targeted expressed TCRB transcripts, as all isolated RNA had been reverse transcribed. About 3.7 million reads, on average, came from each naive, central memory and regulatory T cell sample. Method: immunoSEQ multiplex PCR; TCRdb's copy keeps in-frame clones and lacks some. The repertoire holds hundreds of thousands of clones, with around 16% as singletons. Points on this clone: The target antigen is unknown.

Study-level results: Sampled from patients, naive, central memory and Treg TCRB repertoires appeared more similar than those sampled from healthy donors. Patients with type 1 diabetes showed fewer VDJ junction insertions and more deletions.

Sequencing used naive CD4+ T cells from blood. The chain links TRBV28 to TRBJ1-2; 7 positions match TRBD1. This TCR was recovered from a man aged 18 to 29 in good health. The CDR3 DNA is TGTGCCAGCGGGACAGTCTATGGCTACACCTTC. Amino acids: CASGTVYGYTF.